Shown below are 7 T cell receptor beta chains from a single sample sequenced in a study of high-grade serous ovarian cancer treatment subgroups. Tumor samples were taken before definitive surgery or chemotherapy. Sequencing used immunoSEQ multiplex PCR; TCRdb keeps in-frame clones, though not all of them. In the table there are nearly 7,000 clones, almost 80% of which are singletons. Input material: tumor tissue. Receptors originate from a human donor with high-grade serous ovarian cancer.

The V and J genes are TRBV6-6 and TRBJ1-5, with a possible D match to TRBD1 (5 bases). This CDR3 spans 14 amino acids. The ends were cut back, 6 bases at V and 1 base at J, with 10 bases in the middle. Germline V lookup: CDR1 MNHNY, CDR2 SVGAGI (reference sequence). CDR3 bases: TGTGCCAGCAGCTCCTGGGGGAGCAATCAGCCCCAGCATTTT. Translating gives CASSSWGSNQPQHF.

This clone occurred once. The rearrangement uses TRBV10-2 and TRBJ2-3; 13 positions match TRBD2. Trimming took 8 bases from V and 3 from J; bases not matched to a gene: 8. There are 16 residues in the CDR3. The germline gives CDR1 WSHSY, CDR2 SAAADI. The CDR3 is CASVRTSGGGTDTQYF. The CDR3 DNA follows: TGCGCCAGCGTTCGGACTAGCGGGGGTGGAACAGATACGCAGTATTTT.

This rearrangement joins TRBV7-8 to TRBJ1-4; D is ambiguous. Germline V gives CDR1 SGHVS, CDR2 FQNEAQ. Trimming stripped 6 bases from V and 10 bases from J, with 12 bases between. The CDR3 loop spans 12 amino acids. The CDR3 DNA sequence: TGTGCCAGCAGGGCGGGCGGAGGAAAACTGTTTTTT. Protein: CASRAGGGKLFF.

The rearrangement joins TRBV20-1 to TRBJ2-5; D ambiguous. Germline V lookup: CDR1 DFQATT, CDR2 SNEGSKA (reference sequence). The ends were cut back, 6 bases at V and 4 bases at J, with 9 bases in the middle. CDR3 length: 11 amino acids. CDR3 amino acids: CSAPLGETQYF. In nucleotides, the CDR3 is TGCAGTGCCCCACTTGGAGAGACCCAGTACTTC.

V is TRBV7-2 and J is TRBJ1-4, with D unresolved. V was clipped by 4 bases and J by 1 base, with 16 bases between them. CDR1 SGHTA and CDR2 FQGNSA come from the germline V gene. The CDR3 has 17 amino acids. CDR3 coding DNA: TGTGCCAGCAGCTCTCAGCGGGAGATTGGAACTAATGAAAAACTGTTTTTT. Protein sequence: CASSSQREIGTNEKLFF.

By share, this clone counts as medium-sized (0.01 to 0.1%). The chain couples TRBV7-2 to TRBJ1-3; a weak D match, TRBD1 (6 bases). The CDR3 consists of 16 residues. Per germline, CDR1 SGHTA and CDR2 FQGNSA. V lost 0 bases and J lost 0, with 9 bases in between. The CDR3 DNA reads TGTGCCAGCAGCTTAGCTGGACAGCTCTCTGGAAACACCATATATTTT. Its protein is CASSLAGQLSGNTIYF. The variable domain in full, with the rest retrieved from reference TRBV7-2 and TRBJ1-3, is GAGVSQSPSNKVTEKGKDVELRCDPISGHTALYWYRQSLGQGLEFLIYFQGNSAPDKSGLPSDRFSAERTGGSVSTLTIQRTQQEDSAVYLCASSLAGQLSGNTIYFGEGSWLTVV.

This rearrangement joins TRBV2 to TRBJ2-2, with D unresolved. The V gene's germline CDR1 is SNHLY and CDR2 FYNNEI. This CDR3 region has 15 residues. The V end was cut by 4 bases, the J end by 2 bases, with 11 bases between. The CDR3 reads CASSGVVPNTGELFF. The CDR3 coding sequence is TGTGCCAGCAGTGGGGTAGTCCCAAACACCGGGGAGCTGTTTTTT. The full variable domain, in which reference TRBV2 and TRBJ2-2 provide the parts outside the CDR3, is EPEVTQTPSHQVTQMGQEVILRCVPISNHLYFYWYRQILGQKVEFLVSFYNNEISEKSEIFDDQFSVERPDGSNFTLKIRSTKLEDSAMYFCASSGVVPNTGELFFGEGSRLTVL.